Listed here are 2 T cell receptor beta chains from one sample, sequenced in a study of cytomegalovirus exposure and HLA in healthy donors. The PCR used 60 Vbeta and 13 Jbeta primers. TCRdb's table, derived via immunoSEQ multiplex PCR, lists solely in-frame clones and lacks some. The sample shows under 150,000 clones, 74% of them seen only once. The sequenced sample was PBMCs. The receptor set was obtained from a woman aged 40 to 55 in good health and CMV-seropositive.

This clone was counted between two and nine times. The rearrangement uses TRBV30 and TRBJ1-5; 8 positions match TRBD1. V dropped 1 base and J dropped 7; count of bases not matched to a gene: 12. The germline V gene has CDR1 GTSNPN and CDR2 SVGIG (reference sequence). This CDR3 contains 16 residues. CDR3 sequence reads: CAWSAARTGFGQPQHF. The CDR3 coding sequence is TGTGCCTGGAGTGCCGCCCGGACAGGGTTTGGCCAGCCCCAGCATTTT.

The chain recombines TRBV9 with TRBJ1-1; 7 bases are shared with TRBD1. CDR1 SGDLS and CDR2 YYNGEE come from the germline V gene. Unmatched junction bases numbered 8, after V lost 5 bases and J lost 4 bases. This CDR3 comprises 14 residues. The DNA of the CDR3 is TGTGCCAGCAGTCCAAAGGGGGCAGCCACTGAAGCTTTCTTT. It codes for CASSPKGAATEAFF.